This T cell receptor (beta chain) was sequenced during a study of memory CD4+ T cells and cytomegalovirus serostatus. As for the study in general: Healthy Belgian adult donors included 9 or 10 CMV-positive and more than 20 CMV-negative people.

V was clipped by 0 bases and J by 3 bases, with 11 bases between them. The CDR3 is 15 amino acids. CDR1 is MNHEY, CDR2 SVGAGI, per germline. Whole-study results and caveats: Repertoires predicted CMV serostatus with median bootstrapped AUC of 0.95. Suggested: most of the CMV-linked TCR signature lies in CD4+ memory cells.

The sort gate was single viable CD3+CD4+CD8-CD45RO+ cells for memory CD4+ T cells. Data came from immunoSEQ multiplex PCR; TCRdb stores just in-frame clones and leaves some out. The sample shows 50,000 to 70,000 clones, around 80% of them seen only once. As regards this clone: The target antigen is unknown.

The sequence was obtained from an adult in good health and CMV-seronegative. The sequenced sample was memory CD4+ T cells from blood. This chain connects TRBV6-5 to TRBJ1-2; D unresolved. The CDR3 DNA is TGTGCCAGCAGTTACTCTCCGGGATTCCACTATGGCTACACCTTC. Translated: CASSYSPGFHYGYTF.